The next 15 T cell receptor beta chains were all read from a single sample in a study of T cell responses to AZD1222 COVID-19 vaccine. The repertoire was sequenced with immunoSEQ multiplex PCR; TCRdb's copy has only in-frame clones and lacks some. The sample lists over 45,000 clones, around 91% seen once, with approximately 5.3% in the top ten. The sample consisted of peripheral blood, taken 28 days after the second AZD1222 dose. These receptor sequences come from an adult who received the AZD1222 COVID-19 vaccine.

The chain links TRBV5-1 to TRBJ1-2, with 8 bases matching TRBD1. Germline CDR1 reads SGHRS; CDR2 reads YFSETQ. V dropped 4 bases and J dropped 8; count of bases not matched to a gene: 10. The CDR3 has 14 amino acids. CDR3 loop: CASSAEGQGGGYTF. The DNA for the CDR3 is TGCGCCAGCAGCGCGGAAGGACAGGGTGGCGGCTACACCTTC.

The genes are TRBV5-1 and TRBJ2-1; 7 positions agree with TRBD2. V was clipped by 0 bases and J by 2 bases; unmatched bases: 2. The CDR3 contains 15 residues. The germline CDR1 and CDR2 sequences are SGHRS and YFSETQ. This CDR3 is CASSLGEGPYNEQFF. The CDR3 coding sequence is TGCGCCAGCAGCTTGGGGGAGGGTCCCTACAATGAGCAGTTCTTC.

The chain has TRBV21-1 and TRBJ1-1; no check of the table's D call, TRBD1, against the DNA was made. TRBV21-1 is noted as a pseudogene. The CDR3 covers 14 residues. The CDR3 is CASSKYTVNTEAFF. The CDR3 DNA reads TGTGCCAGCAGCAAATACACAGTGAACACTGAAGCTTTCTTT.

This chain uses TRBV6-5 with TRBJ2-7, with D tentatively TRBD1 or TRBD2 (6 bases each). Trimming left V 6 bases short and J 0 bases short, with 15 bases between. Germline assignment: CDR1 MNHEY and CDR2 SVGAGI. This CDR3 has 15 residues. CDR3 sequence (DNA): TGTGCCAGCAGGGAGGGGGACACTATCTCCTACGAGCAGTACTTC. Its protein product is CASREGDTISYEQYF.

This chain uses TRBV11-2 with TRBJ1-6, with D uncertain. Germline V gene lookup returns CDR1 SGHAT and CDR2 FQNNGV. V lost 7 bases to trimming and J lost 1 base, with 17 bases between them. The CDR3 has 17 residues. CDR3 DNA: TGTGCCAGCACCCAGAGAGGCAGGCCGTCCTATAATTCACCCCTCCACTTT. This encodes CASTQRGRPSYNSPLHF.

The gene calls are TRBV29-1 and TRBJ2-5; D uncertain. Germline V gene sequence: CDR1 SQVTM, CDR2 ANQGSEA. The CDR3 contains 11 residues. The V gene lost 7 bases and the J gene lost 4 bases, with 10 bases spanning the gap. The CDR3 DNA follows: TGCAGCGCTGGTTTAAGAGAGACCCAGTACTTC. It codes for CSAGLRETQYF.

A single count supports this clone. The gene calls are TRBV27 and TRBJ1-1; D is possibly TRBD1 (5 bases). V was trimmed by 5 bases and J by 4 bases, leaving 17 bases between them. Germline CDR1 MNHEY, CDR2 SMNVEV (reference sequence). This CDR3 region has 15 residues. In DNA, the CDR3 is TGTGCCAGCAGTGCTCGGGACGGTGCGGCCACTGAAGCTTTCTTT. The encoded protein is CASSARDGAATEAFF.

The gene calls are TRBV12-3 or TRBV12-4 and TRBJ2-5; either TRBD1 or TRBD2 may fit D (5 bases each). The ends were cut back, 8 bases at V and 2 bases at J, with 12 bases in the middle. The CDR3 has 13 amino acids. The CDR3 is CASLWDGQETQYF. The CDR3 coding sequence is TGTGCCAGCTTGTGGGACGGTCAAGAGACCCAGTACTTC.

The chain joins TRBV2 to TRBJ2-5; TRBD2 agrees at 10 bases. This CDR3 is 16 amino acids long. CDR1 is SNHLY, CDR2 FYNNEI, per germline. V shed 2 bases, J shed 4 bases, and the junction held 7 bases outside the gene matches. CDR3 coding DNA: TGTGCCAGCAGTGAACTTCTAGCGGGAGAAGGAGAGACCCAGTACTTC. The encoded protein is CASSELLAGEGETQYF.

The chain's CDR3 is CASSPGTNYGYTF. CDR3 in DNA: TGTGCCAGCAGCCCCGGGACTAACTATGGCTACACCTTC. The chain joins TRBV14 to TRBJ1-2; no reliable D call. CDR1 and CDR2 (germline): SGHDN, FVKESK. Trimming left V 4 bases short and J 0 bases short, with 6 bases between. This CDR3 is 13 amino acids long. The variable domain in full, completed from reference TRBV14 and TRBJ1-2, reads EAGVTQFPSHSVIEKGQTVTLRCDPISGHDNLYWYRRVMGKEIKFLLHFVKESKQDESGMPNNRFLAERTGGTYSTLKVQPAELEDSGVYFCASSPGTNYGYTFGSGTRLTVV.

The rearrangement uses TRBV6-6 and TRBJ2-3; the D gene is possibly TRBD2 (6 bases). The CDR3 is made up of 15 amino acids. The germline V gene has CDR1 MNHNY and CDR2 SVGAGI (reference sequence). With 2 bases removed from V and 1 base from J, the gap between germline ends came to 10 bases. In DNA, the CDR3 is TGTGCCAGCAGTTACCATCGCGGGGGCACAGATACGCAGTATTTT. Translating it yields CASSYHRGGTDTQYF.

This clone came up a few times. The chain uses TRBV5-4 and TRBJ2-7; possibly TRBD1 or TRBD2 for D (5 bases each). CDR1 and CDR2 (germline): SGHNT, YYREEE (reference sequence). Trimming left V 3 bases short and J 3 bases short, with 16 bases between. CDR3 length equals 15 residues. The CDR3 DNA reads TGTGCCAGCAGCTCTCCGGGGCTGGGGTACTACGAGCAGTACTTC. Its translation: CASSSPGLGYYEQYF. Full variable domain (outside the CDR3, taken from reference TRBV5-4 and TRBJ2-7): ETGVTQSPTHLIKTRGQQVTLRCSSQSGHNTVSWYQQALGQGPQFIFQYYREEENGRGNFPPRFSGLQFPNYSSELNVNALELDDSALYLCASSSPGLGYYEQYFGPGTRLTVT.

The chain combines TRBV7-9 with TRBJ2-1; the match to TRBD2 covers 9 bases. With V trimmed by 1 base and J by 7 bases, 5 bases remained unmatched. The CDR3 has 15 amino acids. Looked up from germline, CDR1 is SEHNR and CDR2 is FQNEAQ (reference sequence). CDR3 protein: CASSLDAGGENEQFF. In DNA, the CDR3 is TGTGCCAGCAGCTTAGATGCGGGAGGGGAGAATGAGCAGTTCTTC.

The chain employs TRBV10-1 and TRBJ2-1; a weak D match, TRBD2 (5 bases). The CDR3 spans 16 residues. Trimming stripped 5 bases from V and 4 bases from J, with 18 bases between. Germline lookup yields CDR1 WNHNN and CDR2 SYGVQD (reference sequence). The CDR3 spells CASSPRETTTYNEQFF. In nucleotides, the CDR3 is TGCGCCAGCAGTCCTAGGGAGACAACGACTTACAATGAGCAGTTCTTC.

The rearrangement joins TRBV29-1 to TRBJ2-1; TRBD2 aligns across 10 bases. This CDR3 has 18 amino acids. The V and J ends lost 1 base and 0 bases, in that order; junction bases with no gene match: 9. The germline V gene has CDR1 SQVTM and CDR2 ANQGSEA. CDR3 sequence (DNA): TGCAGCGTTGAAGGGACTAGCGGTCATCAAAGCTCCTACAATGAGCAGTTCTTC. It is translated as CSVEGTSGHQSSYNEQFF.